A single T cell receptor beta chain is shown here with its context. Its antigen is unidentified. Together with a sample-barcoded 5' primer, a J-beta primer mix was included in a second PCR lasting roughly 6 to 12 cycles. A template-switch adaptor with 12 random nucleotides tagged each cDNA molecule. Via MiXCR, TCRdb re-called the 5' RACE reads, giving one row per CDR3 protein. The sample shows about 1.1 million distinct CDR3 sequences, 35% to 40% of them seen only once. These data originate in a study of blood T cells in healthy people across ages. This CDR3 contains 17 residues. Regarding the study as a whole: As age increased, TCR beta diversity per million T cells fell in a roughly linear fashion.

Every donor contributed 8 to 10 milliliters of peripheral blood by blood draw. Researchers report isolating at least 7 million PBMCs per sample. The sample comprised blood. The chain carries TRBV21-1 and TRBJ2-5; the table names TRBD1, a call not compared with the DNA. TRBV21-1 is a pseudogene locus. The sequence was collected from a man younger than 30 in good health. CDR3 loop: CASSKPGQGVLQETQYF. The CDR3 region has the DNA TGTGCCAGCAGCAAACCGGGACAGGGGGTTCTGCAAGAGACCCAGTACTTC.